These 26 T cell receptor beta chains share one sample of origin, sequenced in a study of vaccination effects on CD4 cells after COVID-19. No antigen has been assigned to these receptors. Only in-frame clones appear in the TCRdb table, and some are missing; sequencing was by immunoSEQ multiplex PCR. This sample has fewer than 35,000 clones, with about 73% found just once. On approximately day 9 of culture, CD4+ T cells were separated out. Sequenced here: CD4+ T cells from PBMCs cultured without peptide, sampled before COVID-19 vaccination. These receptor sequences come from a human donor who received a COVID-19 vaccine.

The chain has TRBV5-5 and TRBJ2-3; D ambiguous. CDR1 is SGHKS and CDR2 is YYEKEE in the germline V gene (reference sequence). The CDR3 runs 16 residues. Deletions cut 5 bases from V and 1 base from J, with 17 bases between. The DNA for the CDR3 is TGTGCCAGCAGTAACCCCCCCGTCTGGGGCACAGATACGCAGTATTTT. It encodes CASSNPPVWGTDTQYF.

The rearrangement joins TRBV2 to TRBJ2-2, with D perhaps TRBD1 or TRBD2 (5 bases each). With 6 bases removed from V and 6 bases from J, the gap between germline ends came to 17 bases. CDR3 size: 15 residues. Germline loops: CDR1 SNHLY, CDR2 FYNNEI. CDR3 amino acids: CASSQQGDWPGELFF. The CDR3 nucleotides are TGTGCCAGCAGCCAGCAGGGAGATTGGCCCGGGGAGCTGTTTTTT.

This rearrangement joins TRBV9 to TRBJ1-2, with D unclear. Looked up from germline, CDR1 is SGDLS and CDR2 is YYNGEE. Trimming shortened V by 2 bases and J by 8 bases, and 10 bases separated the two germline ends. The CDR3 sequence is 12 residues long. The CDR3: CASSVGQRGYTF. CDR3 coding DNA: TGTGCCAGCAGCGTTGGCCAGAGAGGCTACACCTTC.

The rearrangement links TRBV5-1 to TRBJ2-5, with a tentative D call TRBD2 (6 bases). The CDR3 extends over 16 amino acids. Deletions cut 0 bases from V and 2 bases from J, with 14 bases between. The germline V gene encodes CDR1 SGHRS and CDR2 YFSETQ. The CDR3 bases are TGCGCCAGCAGCTTGGTGGGCGGGGCCTTGCAAGAGACCCAGTACTTC. Protein: CASSLVGGALQETQYF.

This CDR3 is CASSLQRPGRSVNEQYF. CDR3 in DNA: TGTGCCAGCAGCTTACAGCGGCCGGGACGGTCGGTTAACGAGCAGTACTTC. The chain joins TRBV7-9 to TRBJ2-7; D may correspond to TRBD1 or TRBD2 (5 bases each). The CDR3 sequence is 17 residues long. CDR1 and CDR2 (germline): SEHNR, FQNEAQ (reference sequence). Trimming took off 2 bases at V and 5 bases at J, with 22 bases between the two ends.

This clone was picked up one time. V usage is TRBV20-1 and J usage is TRBJ2-6, with a weak D call TRBD1 (5 bases). CDR3 size: 15 residues. Germline CDR1 is DFQATT and CDR2 is SNEGSKA (reference sequence). Trimming cost V 3 bases and J 0 bases, with 9 bases left between them. CDR3 protein: CSASTGPSGANVLTF. Written as DNA, the CDR3 is TGCAGTGCTAGTACAGGCCCCTCTGGGGCCAACGTCCTGACTTTC.

The CDR3 coding sequence is TGTGCCAGTAGTCGTAGGATAGATACGCAGTATTTT. Translated: CASSRRIDTQYF. The chain employs TRBV19 and TRBJ2-3; no clear D. Per germline, CDR1 LNHDA and CDR2 SQIVND (reference sequence). This CDR3 comprises 12 residues. V dropped 5 bases and J dropped 5 bases, with 8 bases sitting between them.

The chain employs TRBV7-9 and TRBJ1-2; a possible D gene is TRBD1 (5 bases). Trimming took off 5 bases at V and 7 bases at J, with 23 bases between the two ends. The CDR3 sequence is 16 residues long. The germline V gene encodes CDR1 SEHNR and CDR2 FQNEAQ (reference sequence). The CDR3 bases are TGTGCCAGCAGCCCTCCGATAGGTCAGGGCGGGGTTGGCTACACCTTC. Residues: CASSPPIGQGGVGYTF. Based on the CDR3 plus reference TRBV7-9 and TRBJ1-2, the full variable domain is DTGVSQNPRHKITKRGQNVTFRCDPISEHNRLYWYRQTLGQGPEFLTYFQNEAQLEKSRLLSDRFSAERPKGSFSTLEIQRTEQGDSAMYLCASSPPIGQGGVGYTFGSGTRLTVV.

This clone was picked up a small number of times. This rearrangement joins TRBV27 to TRBJ2-5; TRBD2 matches 9 bases. V shed 8 bases and J 1 base; nucleotides not matched to a gene: 8. The CDR3 consists of 15 residues. Germline lookup yields CDR1 MNHEY and CDR2 SMNVEV (reference sequence). The CDR3, as DNA: TGTGCCAGCCACGGGATAGCGGGAGCCCAAGAGACCCAGTACTTC. Translation: CASHGIAGAQETQYF.

J is TRBJ2-7 and V is TRBV27; 7 positions agree with TRBD1. Germline values: CDR1 MNHEY, CDR2 SMNVEV (reference sequence). V was pared by 10 bases and J by 1 base, with 16 bases of the junction left unmatched. The CDR3 extends over 16 amino acids. The CDR3 nucleotides are TGTGCCAACACACCGAATAGACAGGGAAGATCCTACGAGCAGTACTTC. It is translated as CANTPNRQGRSYEQYF.

This clone appeared a few times. The chain links TRBV4-2 to TRBJ1-5; D is ambiguous. Germline assignment: CDR1 LGHNA and CDR2 YNFKEQ. The CDR3 length is 14 residues. Trimming stripped 0 bases from V and 4 bases from J, with 7 bases between. CDR3 coding DNA: TGTGCCAGCAGCCAAGATCGGCGGAATCAGCCCCAGCATTTT. Its protein is CASSQDRRNQPQHF.

The chain recombines TRBV18 with TRBJ2-3, with D tentatively TRBD1 (5 bases). This CDR3 is built from 13 residues. Germline CDR1 is KGHSH and CDR2 is LQKENI. Between the trimmed V and J ends, which lost 3 bases and 8 bases, there was a span of 12 bases. The CDR3 here is CASSPGLDSTQYF. The CDR3 DNA follows: TGTGCCAGCTCACCGGGGCTCGATTCTACGCAGTATTTT.

The chain is built from TRBV5-1 and TRBJ1-1, with D possibly being TRBD1 (6 bases). The CDR3 covers 14 residues. Germline values: CDR1 SGHRS, CDR2 YFSETQ. V lost 4 bases, J lost 1 base, and 11 bases lay in between. The CDR3 protein is CASSPEGQNTEAFF. For the CDR3, the DNA is TGCGCCAGCAGCCCAGAGGGACAGAACACTGAAGCTTTCTTT.

The chain has TRBV14 and TRBJ2-5; possibly TRBD1 or TRBD2 for D (5 bases each). Trimming took 4 bases from V and 2 from J, leaving 14 bases between them. Germline V gene lookup returns CDR1 SGHDN and CDR2 FVKESK. CDR3 size: 15 residues. The CDR3 here is CASSPYRGGQETQYF. For the CDR3, the DNA is TGTGCCAGCAGCCCGTACCGGGGCGGGCAAGAGACCCAGTACTTC.

This rearrangement joins TRBV29-1 to TRBJ1-1; tentatively, D is TRBD1 (6 bases). Trimming pared 7 bases from V and 0 bases from J, leaving 12 bases between. Per the germline V gene, CDR1 is SQVTM and CDR2 is ANQGSEA. The CDR3 extends over 13 amino acids. The chain's CDR3 is CSGAGHLNTEAFF. The CDR3 DNA reads as TGCAGCGGGGCGGGACACTTGAACACTGAAGCTTTCTTT.

The gene calls are TRBV11-2 and TRBJ2-7; unclear D gene. Trimming stripped 0 bases from V and 6 bases from J, with 6 bases between. Germline assignment: CDR1 SGHAT and CDR2 FQNNGV. CDR3 length: 12 residues. CDR3 bases: TGTGCCAGCAGCTTAGAGGTCTTCGAGCAGTACTTC. This translates into CASSLEVFEQYF.

The V call is TRBV5-1, the J call TRBJ1-5, with D unclear. CDR3 size: 15 residues. Germline V gives CDR1 SGHRS, CDR2 YFSETQ. V was pared by 3 bases and J by 4 bases, with 14 bases between. CDR3 sequence (DNA): TGCGCCAGCAGCTCGGGGTTAGAAAGGAATCAGCCCCAGCATTTT. Amino acids: CASSSGLERNQPQHF.

The gene calls are TRBV6-5 and TRBJ1-1; D gene ambiguous. The V and J ends lost 6 bases and 1 base respectively, with 12 bases between them. Germline-derived CDR1 and CDR2 are MNHEY and SVGAGI. The CDR3 contains 14 residues. The DNA for the CDR3 is TGTGCCAGCAGGGGAGGGTCGGGGAACACTGAAGCTTTCTTT. Its translation is CASRGGSGNTEAFF.

The CDR3 reads CASSLELRGMNTEAFF. The CDR3 DNA follows: TGTGCCAGCAGCTTGGAATTGAGGGGGATGAACACTGAAGCTTTCTTT. The chain combines TRBV5-4 with TRBJ1-1; D may be TRBD1 (6 bases). The CDR3 sequence is 16 residues long. The V and J ends lost 0 bases and 0 bases respectively, with 12 bases between them. Germline assignment: CDR1 SGHNT and CDR2 YYREEE (reference sequence).

This chain connects TRBV10-3 to TRBJ2-7; D is perhaps TRBD1 (7 bases). Trimming removed 2 bases at V and 0 bases at J, with 20 bases between. CDR1 is ENHRY and CDR2 is SYGVKD in the germline V gene. The CDR3 covers 18 residues. The CDR3 DNA reads as TGTGCCATCAGTGAGGGGGCGGGGCCCGGACAGGCCTCCTACGAGCAGTACTTC. This encodes CAISEGAGPGQASYEQYF.

This sequence joins TRBV5-1 and TRBJ2-7; D is ambiguous. CDR3 length: 15 amino acids. The V end was cut by 0 bases, the J end by 4 bases, with 14 bases between. Germline assignment: CDR1 SGHRS and CDR2 YFSETQ. This CDR3 reads CASSLADGAAYEQYF. CDR3 bases: TGCGCCAGCAGCTTGGCCGACGGAGCCGCTTACGAGCAGTACTTC.

V and J are TRBV3-1 (or the pseudogene TRBV3-2) and TRBJ1-2; D uncertain. The germline V and J ends were trimmed by 1 base and 8 bases, with 14 bases remaining between them. Per germline, CDR1 LGHDT and CDR2 YNNKEL (reference sequence). The CDR3 consists of 14 residues. CDR3 DNA: TGTGCCAGCAGCCAAGGTGGGCAGTTTGAGGGCTACACCTTC. Translating it yields CASSQGGQFEGYTF.

The genes are TRBV5-1 and TRBJ2-7; D gene ambiguous. Per germline, CDR1 SGHRS and CDR2 YFSETQ. The CDR3 sequence is 12 residues long. The V and J ends lost 4 bases and 3 bases respectively, with 8 bases between them. CDR3 residues: CASSPLGYEQYF. CDR3 nucleotides: TGCGCCAGCAGCCCGTTGGGCTACGAGCAGTACTTC.

V and J are TRBV19 and TRBJ1-2; no firm D call. V lost 5 bases and J 7 bases, leaving 20 bases between the germline ends. The CDR3 is 15 residues long. Germline V gene data show CDR1 as LNHDA and CDR2 as SQIVND (reference sequence). In DNA, the CDR3 is TGTGCCAGTAGTTTTTTGCTCCGGGAGCCAATTGGCTACACCTTC. Translation: CASSFLLREPIGYTF.

In this sample, this clone turned up a few times. V is TRBV5-1 and J is TRBJ2-2; 8 bases match TRBD1. Germline V lookup: CDR1 SGHRS, CDR2 YFSETQ. Germline trimming cut 9 bases from V and 4 bases from J; bases unmatched to any gene: 11. The CDR3 extends over 15 amino acids. CDR3 loop: CATKLWGQATGELFF. DNA for the CDR3: TGCGCCACCAAACTTTGGGGACAGGCCACCGGGGAGCTGTTTTTT.

In DNA, the CDR3 is TGTGCCAGCAGCAGGGACAGGGAAGGTGAAAAACTGTTTTTT. Translating gives CASSRDREGEKLFF. This chain uses TRBV9 with TRBJ1-4; 9 positions agree with TRBD1. After removal of 4 bases from V and 7 bases from J, the junction contained 5 bases not matched to a gene. The CDR3 has 14 amino acids. Germline values: CDR1 SGDLS, CDR2 YYNGEE. The variable domain in full, with the rest retrieved from reference TRBV9 and TRBJ1-4, is DSGVTQTPKHLITATGQRVTLRCSPRSGDLSVYWYQQSLDQGLQFLIQYYNGEERAKGNILERFSAQQFPDLHSELNLSSLELGDSALYFCASSRDREGEKLFFGSGTQLSVL.